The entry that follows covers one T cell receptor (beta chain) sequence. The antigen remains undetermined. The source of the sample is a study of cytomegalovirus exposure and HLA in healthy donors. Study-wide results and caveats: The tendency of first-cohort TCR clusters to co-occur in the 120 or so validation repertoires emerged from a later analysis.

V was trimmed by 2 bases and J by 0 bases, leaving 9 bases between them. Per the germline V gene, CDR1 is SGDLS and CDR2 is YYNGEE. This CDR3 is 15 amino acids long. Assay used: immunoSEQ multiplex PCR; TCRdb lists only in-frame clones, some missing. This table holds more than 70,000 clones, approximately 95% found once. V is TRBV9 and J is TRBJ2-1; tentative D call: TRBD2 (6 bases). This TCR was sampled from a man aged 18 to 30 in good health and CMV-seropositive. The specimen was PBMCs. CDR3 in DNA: TGTGCCAGCAGCGTGACGGAGGGCTCCTACAATGAGCAGTTCTTC. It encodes CASSVTEGSYNEQFF.